Listed below are T cell receptor beta chains from one sample, sequenced in a study of blood T cell repertoires in COVID-19. Some clones are missing from TCRdb's copy, which holds only in-frame ones; the method was immunoSEQ multiplex PCR. The data contain some 19,000 clones, approximately 86% of them singletons. The sample was peripheral blood. These receptors were taken from a man between 65 and 80 years old with acute or convalescent COVID-19. CDR3s include the opening cysteine and the closing phenylalanine or tryptophan. The order of the fields is V gene, D gene, J gene, clone size, CDR3 DNA, CDR3 protein. A D gene is named only where the DNA matches it firmly. Clone size is stated in some rows and not others, as once, few, many or a class when expanded.

v_gene: TRBV14
d_gene: NA
j_gene: TRBJ1-2
abundance: NA
CDR3nt: TGTGCCAGCAGCCCCCCCGGGGTCCTCGCTAACTATGGCTACACCTTC
CDR3aa: CASSPPGVLANYGYTF

v_gene: TRBV24-1
d_gene: NA
j_gene: TRBJ2-1
abundance: NA
CDR3nt: TGTGCCACAACCGACAGCAACTACAATGAGCAGTTCTTC
CDR3aa: CATTDSNYNEQFF

v_gene: TRBV28
d_gene: NA
j_gene: TRBJ1-4
abundance: NA
CDR3nt: TGTGCCAGCAGTTTAGGGGGGGGAAATGAAAAACTGTTTTTT
CDR3aa: CASSLGGGNEKLFF

v_gene: TRBV5-5
d_gene: TRBD1
j_gene: TRBJ1-4
abundance: NA
CDR3nt: TGTGCCAGCAGCTTGGACCCTCCGGACAGGGTTAATGGTGAAAAACTGTTTTTT
CDR3aa: CASSLDPPDRVNGEKLFF

v_gene: TRBV2
d_gene: NA
j_gene: TRBJ1-5
abundance: NA
CDR3nt: TGTGCCAGCAACATCCAGGGGATTAATCAGCCCCAGCATTTT
CDR3aa: CASNIQGINQPQHF

v_gene: TRBV3-1/TRBV3-2
d_gene: NA
j_gene: TRBJ1-4
abundance: NA
CDR3nt: TGTGCCAGCAGCCAAGATTCCAGGGGACCTAATGAAAAACTGTTTTTT
CDR3aa: CASSQDSRGPNEKLFF

v_gene: TRBV5-1
d_gene: NA
j_gene: TRBJ2-3
abundance: NA
CDR3nt: TGCGCCAGCAGCCAATCTAGCCCAGGAGATACGCAGTATTTT
CDR3aa: CASSQSSPGDTQYF

v_gene: TRBV6-5
d_gene: TRBD2
j_gene: TRBJ2-1
abundance: NA
CDR3nt: TGTGCCAGCACCGAGCCCGGCGGGAGGAACAATGAGCGGTTCTTC
CDR3aa: CASTEPGGRNNERFF

v_gene: TRBV9
d_gene: NA
j_gene: TRBJ2-5
abundance: NA
CDR3nt: TGTGCCAGCAGCGGGGTGACTCCCGAGGGAGGAGAGACCCAGTACTTC
CDR3aa: CASSGVTPEGGETQYF

v_gene: TRBV4-2
d_gene: TRBD2
j_gene: TRBJ2-1
abundance: NA
CDR3nt: TGTGCCAGCAGCCAAGCTAGCGGGAAGGGGTCCTACAATGAGCAGTTCTTC
CDR3aa: CASSQASGKGSYNEQFF

v_gene: TRBV4-2
d_gene: NA
j_gene: TRBJ2-7
abundance: NA
CDR3nt: TGTGCCAGCAGCCAAAGCGCGGGTCAGCCCTACGAGCAGTACTTC
CDR3aa: CASSQSAGQPYEQYF

v_gene: TRBV6-6
d_gene: TRBD1
j_gene: TRBJ1-5
abundance: NA
CDR3nt: TGTGCCAGCAGCCCCAGGACAGGGATCAATCAGCCCCAGCATTTT
CDR3aa: CASSPRTGINQPQHF

v_gene: TRBV3-1/TRBV3-2
d_gene: TRBD1
j_gene: TRBJ1-2
abundance: NA
CDR3nt: TGTGCCAGCAGCCAAGGGGACAGGGACAACACCTTC
CDR3aa: CASSQGDRDNTF

v_gene: TRBV11-1
d_gene: NA
j_gene: TRBJ2-2
abundance: NA
CDR3nt: TGTGCCAGCAGCTTAGGTATCTCCACCGGGGAGCTGTTTTTT
CDR3aa: CASSLGISTGELFF

v_gene: TRBV6-5
d_gene: NA
j_gene: TRBJ1-5
abundance: NA
CDR3nt: TGTGCCAGCAGTTATGGGCTTAATTGGCCCCAGCATTTT
CDR3aa: CASSYGLNWPQHF

v_gene: TRBV6-2/TRBV6-3
d_gene: NA
j_gene: TRBJ2-5
abundance: NA
CDR3nt: TGTGCCAGCAGTTATTTAGCGGTTGGGGAGACCCAGTACTTC
CDR3aa: CASSYLAVGETQYF

v_gene: TRBV18
d_gene: TRBD1
j_gene: TRBJ2-7
abundance: NA
CDR3nt: TGTGCCAGCTCACCCCTCCGGACAGGGGGCTTAGACGAGCAGTACTTC
CDR3aa: CASSPLRTGGLDEQYF

v_gene: TRBV7-9
d_gene: NA
j_gene: TRBJ2-2
abundance: NA
CDR3nt: TGTGCCAGCAGCCCTTTAGATGCCGGGGAGCTGTTTTTT
CDR3aa: CASSPLDAGELFF

v_gene: TRBV5-1
d_gene: NA
j_gene: TRBJ1-1
abundance: NA
CDR3nt: TGCGCCAGCAGCTTGGAAACAGGAGCGAACACTGAAGCTTTCTTT
CDR3aa: CASSLETGANTEAFF

v_gene: TRBV5-1
d_gene: NA
j_gene: TRBJ2-5
abundance: NA
CDR3nt: TGCGCCAGCAGCCTCTCTTCAGGGGAGTGGGGGGAGACCCAGTACTTC
CDR3aa: CASSLSSGEWGETQYF

v_gene: TRBV28
d_gene: NA
j_gene: TRBJ1-1
abundance: NA
CDR3nt: TGTGCCAGCAGATCGACACACACTGAAGCTTTCTTT
CDR3aa: CASRSTHTEAFF

v_gene: TRBV10-2
d_gene: TRBD2
j_gene: TRBJ2-2
abundance: NA
CDR3nt: TGCGCCAGCAGTGACCCGCGGGAGGGCACCGGGGAGCTGTTTTTT
CDR3aa: CASSDPREGTGELFF

v_gene: TRBV12-3/TRBV12-4
d_gene: NA
j_gene: TRBJ1-1
abundance: once
CDR3nt: TGTGCCAGCAGTCTAATGGGCGCTGAAGCTTTCTTT
CDR3aa: CASSLMGAEAFF

v_gene: TRBV27
d_gene: TRBD1
j_gene: TRBJ2-5
abundance: few
CDR3nt: TGTGCCAGCCAGGACAGGGGGACCCAAGAGACCCAGTACTTC
CDR3aa: CASQDRGTQETQYF

v_gene: TRBV7-2
d_gene: NA
j_gene: TRBJ2-3
abundance: NA
CDR3nt: TGTGCCAGCAGCTTAAACGGGGGAGCGACAGATACGCAGTATTTT
CDR3aa: CASSLNGGATDTQYF

v_gene: TRBV5-1
d_gene: TRBD1
j_gene: TRBJ1-4
abundance: NA
CDR3nt: TGCGCCAGCAGCTTGGCGCAGGGGGGAACTAATGAAAAACTGTTTTTT
CDR3aa: CASSLAQGGTNEKLFF

v_gene: TRBV5-1
d_gene: TRBD2
j_gene: TRBJ2-3
abundance: NA
CDR3nt: TGCGCCAGCACCATAGCGGGGGGCACAGATACGCAGTATTTT
CDR3aa: CASTIAGGTDTQYF

v_gene: TRBV5-1
d_gene: NA
j_gene: TRBJ1-1
abundance: NA
CDR3nt: TGCGCCAGCAGCTTGGCGGGGGGCAACACTGAAGCTTTCTTT
CDR3aa: CASSLAGGNTEAFF

v_gene: TRBV5-8
d_gene: TRBD2
j_gene: TRBJ2-5
abundance: few
CDR3nt: TGTGCCAGCAGCCCACCGATCGGGGGGTTGATCACTTGGGGGACCCAGTACTTC
CDR3aa: CASSPPIGGLITWGTQYF

v_gene: TRBV4-3
d_gene: TRBD1
j_gene: TRBJ1-6
abundance: NA
CDR3nt: TGCGCCAGCAGCCAAGACACAGGGGGCTATAATTCACCCCTCCACTTT
CDR3aa: CASSQDTGGYNSPLHF

v_gene: TRBV6-5
d_gene: NA
j_gene: TRBJ2-7
abundance: NA
CDR3nt: TGTGCCAGCAGACGCCGAACCGGGACTTTCTACGAGCAGTACTTC
CDR3aa: CASRRRTGTFYEQYF

v_gene: TRBV21-1
d_gene: NA
j_gene: TRBJ2-1
abundance: once
CDR3nt: TGTGCCAGCAGCAGGAGGAGCCGTTACAATGAGCAGTTCTTC
CDR3aa: CASSRRSRYNEQFF

v_gene: TRBV20-1
d_gene: NA
j_gene: TRBJ2-1
abundance: NA
CDR3nt: TGCAGTGCTAGTATCGAGCGGGTCTCCTACAATGAGCAGTTCTTC
CDR3aa: CSASIERVSYNEQFF

v_gene: TRBV6-4
d_gene: NA
j_gene: TRBJ2-3
abundance: NA
CDR3nt: TGTGCCAGCAGTAACATGGCAGGGACAGATACGCAGTATTTT
CDR3aa: CASSNMAGTDTQYF

v_gene: TRBV2
d_gene: NA
j_gene: TRBJ1-5
abundance: NA
CDR3nt: TGTGCCAGCACCCTCGGACTTAATCAGCCCCAGCATTTT
CDR3aa: CASTLGLNQPQHF

v_gene: TRBV6-2/TRBV6-3
d_gene: NA
j_gene: TRBJ2-7
abundance: NA
CDR3nt: TGTGCCAGCAGTCCGTGGCGGGATAGGTCCTACGAGCAGTACTTC
CDR3aa: CASSPWRDRSYEQYF

v_gene: TRBV5-6
d_gene: NA
j_gene: TRBJ2-7
abundance: NA
CDR3nt: TGTGCCAGCAGCTTCCCGGACACCGACCTCTACGAGCAGTACTTC
CDR3aa: CASSFPDTDLYEQYF

v_gene: TRBV9
d_gene: TRBD1
j_gene: TRBJ2-2
abundance: NA
CDR3nt: TGTGCCAGCAGTCCCGGGACAGGGAACACCGGGGAGCTGTTTTTT
CDR3aa: CASSPGTGNTGELFF

v_gene: TRBV6-5
d_gene: TRBD1
j_gene: TRBJ1-2
abundance: NA
CDR3nt: TGTGCCAGCAGACCTGGACAGGGACATGGCTACACCTTC
CDR3aa: CASRPGQGHGYTF

v_gene: TRBV4-2
d_gene: NA
j_gene: TRBJ1-2
abundance: once
CDR3nt: TGTGCCAGCAGCCAGGCCTCGGTAGCGGCCCTCTATGGCTACACCTTC
CDR3aa: CASSQASVAALYGYTF

v_gene: TRBV14
d_gene: TRBD1
j_gene: TRBJ1-2
abundance: NA
CDR3nt: TGTGCCAGCAGTCCCGGGACAGACCTCTATGGCTACACCTTC
CDR3aa: CASSPGTDLYGYTF

v_gene: TRBV4-1
d_gene: TRBD2
j_gene: TRBJ2-1
abundance: NA
CDR3nt: TGCGCCAGCAGCCAAGAACCGACGGGAGGGGCAAATGAGCAGTTCTTC
CDR3aa: CASSQEPTGGANEQFF

v_gene: TRBV29-1
d_gene: TRBD1
j_gene: TRBJ2-1
abundance: NA
CDR3nt: TGCAGTGCCGGGACAGGGGGCTTCAATGAGCAGTTCTTC
CDR3aa: CSAGTGGFNEQFF

v_gene: TRBV18
d_gene: NA
j_gene: TRBJ1-5
abundance: NA
CDR3nt: TGTGCCAGCTCAGCAACAGATAGCAATCAGCCCCAGCATTTT
CDR3aa: CASSATDSNQPQHF

v_gene: TRBV3-1/TRBV3-2
d_gene: NA
j_gene: TRBJ2-7
abundance: few
CDR3nt: TGTGCCAGCAGCCTCGAGGGCTCCTACGAGCAGTACTTC
CDR3aa: CASSLEGSYEQYF

v_gene: TRBV6-5
d_gene: TRBD1
j_gene: TRBJ1-3
abundance: NA
CDR3nt: TGTGCCAGCAGTTCGACAGGGGGGGGAAACACCATATATTTT
CDR3aa: CASSSTGGGNTIYF

v_gene: TRBV11-2
d_gene: TRBD2
j_gene: TRBJ2-1
abundance: NA
CDR3nt: TGTGCCAGCAGCTCGTGGGATAGCGGGAGTTCCTACAATGAGCAGTTCTTC
CDR3aa: CASSSWDSGSSYNEQFF

v_gene: TRBV18
d_gene: TRBD2
j_gene: TRBJ2-7
abundance: NA
CDR3nt: TGTGCCAGCTCACCACCGGGACTAGCGCAATACGAGCAGTACTTC
CDR3aa: CASSPPGLAQYEQYF

v_gene: TRBV11-2
d_gene: NA
j_gene: TRBJ2-1
abundance: NA
CDR3nt: TGTGCCAGCAGCTTAGCAACCGGGACTGCGAATGAGCAGTTCTTC
CDR3aa: CASSLATGTANEQFF

v_gene: TRBV9
d_gene: TRBD1
j_gene: TRBJ2-1
abundance: NA
CDR3nt: TGTGCCAGCAGCGCAGGGGGCGGGCCGTACAATGAGCAGTTCTTC
CDR3aa: CASSAGGGPYNEQFF